The 23 T cell receptor beta chains reported below all come from one sample, sequenced in a study of CD8+CD57+ T cells in acquired aplastic anemia. TCR beta VDJ combinations and CDR3 sequences were profiled from genomic DNA. TCRdb analysed the reads with MiXCR anew, one entry per CDR3 protein. The sample lists more than 45,000 distinct CDR3 sequences; approximately 78% were seen once. Sequenced input: sorted CD4+, CD8+, or CD8+CD57+ T cells (not recorded which) from PBMCs. The receptors were gathered from a human donor in good health, serving as a control.

The rearrangement uses TRBV7-2 and TRBJ2-5; D not certain. Germline V gene data show CDR1 as SGHTA and CDR2 as FQGNSA. The CDR3 runs to 11 residues. V was pared by 4 bases and J by 5 bases, with 5 bases between. The CDR3 region is CASSWLETQYF. CDR3 nucleotide sequence: TGTGCCAGCAGCTGGTTGGAGACCCAGTACTTC.

This clonotype showed up many times. The J gene is TRBJ1-5, the V gene TRBV20-1; 8 positions agree with TRBD1. The ends lost 0 bases at V and 0 bases at J; junction bases unmatched: 10. Germline assignment: CDR1 DFQATT and CDR2 SNEGSKA (reference sequence). The CDR3 has 18 amino acids. Written as DNA, the CDR3 is TGCAGTGCTAGAGACCCGGGACAGGATTTATATAGCAATCAGCCCCAGCATTTT. Translated: CSARDPGQDLYSNQPQHF.

The chain links TRBV29-1 to TRBJ2-7, with 7 bases fitting TRBD1. V shed 6 bases and J 5 bases; nucleotides not matched to a gene: 16. The CDR3 totals 15 residues. Germline V lookup: CDR1 SQVTM, CDR2 ANQGSEA. Written as DNA, the CDR3 is TGCAGCGTGAGACCCGACAGGGCGAAGTCGAACGAGCAGTACTTC. As protein: CSVRPDRAKSNEQYF.

Of note for this clonotype: Since the CDR3 does not end with the conserved phenylalanine or tryptophan, this likely comes from a read error. No DNA is shown, since the ends of the CDR3 on it are uncertain; the CDR3 is the one TCRdb lists. The rearrangement links TRBV10-3 to TRBJ2-6; the table's D call, TRBD1, was not checked against the DNA. Germline V CDR1 and CDR2: ENHRY, SYGVKD. The CDR3 length is 9 residues, termini included. The CDR3 is CAISESRGA.

This chain joins TRBV12-3 or TRBV12-4 and TRBJ1-2; TRBD1 might be the D (5 bases). This CDR3 comprises 12 residues. The V end was cut by 6 bases, the J end by 8 bases, with 13 bases between. The chain's CDR3 is CASRTQAAGYTF. CDR3 nucleotides: TGTGCCAGCAGGACACAGGCGGCCGGCTACACCTTC.

The chain couples TRBV4-1 to TRBJ2-3, with D maybe TRBD2 (7 bases). V was pared by 5 bases and J by 5 bases, with 17 bases between. The CDR3 loop spans 15 amino acids. Germline assignment: CDR1 MGHRA and CDR2 YSYEKL. The CDR3 DNA reads TGCGCCAGCAGCGGGGGGGCGGGAGTGGGAGATACGCAGTATTTT. Translation: CASSGGAGVGDTQYF.

The V call is TRBV5-1, the J call TRBJ1-2; D call uncertain. Trimming removed 2 bases at V and 1 base at J, with 3 bases between. The CDR3 loop spans 12 amino acids. Germline CDR1 SGHRS, CDR2 YFSETQ. In nucleotides, the CDR3 is TGCGCCAGCAGCTTCGGTAACTATGGCTACACCTTC. Amino acid sequence: CASSFGNYGYTF.

The rearrangement uses TRBV9 and TRBJ2-7; D gene unclear. Trimming took 0 bases from V and 6 from J, leaving 13 bases between them. Germline V gene data show CDR1 as SGDLS and CDR2 as YYNGEE. The CDR3 length is 14 residues. CDR3: CASSVAQALGEQYF. CDR3 DNA sequence: TGTGCCAGCAGCGTAGCTCAGGCACTCGGCGAGCAGTACTTC.

This clonotype was found a few times. V and J are TRBV12-3 or TRBV12-4 and TRBJ1-2; 8 bases agree with TRBD1. The CDR3 consists of 12 residues. Unmatched junction bases numbered 4, after V lost 6 bases and J lost 7 bases. In nucleotides, the CDR3 is TGTGCCAGCAGAGGACAGGGAGGTGGCTACACCTTC. Translating gives CASRGQGGGYTF.

The rearrangement links TRBV7-9 to TRBJ2-7; the D call may be TRBD1 or TRBD2 (5 bases each). V lost 4 bases and J 2 bases, leaving 12 bases between the germline ends. CDR1 is SEHNR, CDR2 FQNEAQ, per germline (reference sequence). CDR3 length: 14 residues. The CDR3 nucleotides read TGTGCCAGCAGCTCCCTGGGGGAAGCCTACGAGCAGTACTTC. Residues: CASSSLGEAYEQYF.

This clonotype was counted many times. The CDR3 is CASSYSEDQTYEQYF. The DNA of the CDR3 is TGTGCCAGCAGTTACAGCGAGGACCAAACCTACGAGCAGTACTTC. The rearrangement joins TRBV6-2 or TRBV6-3 to TRBJ2-7, with no clear D. Germline V gene data show CDR1 as MNHEY and CDR2 as SVGEGT. CDR3 length equals 15 residues. Trimming removed 2 bases at V and 2 bases at J, with 13 bases between.

The rearrangement joins TRBV20-1 to TRBJ2-7, with D unclear. The V and J ends lost 4 bases and 9 bases respectively, with 19 bases between them. CDR1 is DFQATT and CDR2 is SNEGSKA in the germline V gene (reference sequence). This CDR3 spans 13 amino acids. Here the CDR3 DNA reads TGCAGTGCTACCACACCCCAGGCGTATGGGCAGTACTTC. Residues: CSATTPQAYGQYF.

The V gene is TRBV29-1, the J gene TRBJ2-7, with 7 nucleotides matching TRBD2. The CDR3 loop spans 11 amino acids. Germline loops: CDR1 SQVTM, CDR2 ANQGSEA. Trimming removed 4 bases from V and 3 bases from J; junction bases left unmatched: 0. The CDR3 nucleotides are TGCAGCGTTGTAGCGGGCTACGAGCAGTACTTC. Translating gives CSVVAGYEQYF.

The chain couples TRBV29-1 to TRBJ1-3; D is possibly TRBD1 (5 bases). The CDR3 extends over 15 amino acids. Per germline, CDR1 SQVTM and CDR2 ANQGSEA. With 0 bases removed from V and 1 base from J, the gap between germline ends came to 10 bases. The CDR3 DNA sequence: TGCAGCGTTGAAGATCGAGGGACTTCTGGAAACACCATATATTTT. Amino acids: CSVEDRGTSGNTIYF.

The rearrangement joins TRBV7-2 to TRBJ1-1; D gene ambiguous. This CDR3 comprises 14 residues. Trimming pared 3 bases from V and 4 bases from J, leaving 12 bases between. The V gene's germline CDR1 is SGHTA and CDR2 FQGNSA. The DNA of the CDR3 is TGTGCCAGCAGCTTTTCACCGGCTAGCACTGAAGCTTTCTTT. Amino acid sequence: CASSFSPASTEAFF.

Concerning this clonotype itself: A junction boundary mismatches the germline segment, possibly from a read error. The chain recombines TRBV19 with TRBJ2-1, with D maybe TRBD2 (5 bases). Germline CDR1 LNHDA, CDR2 SQIVND (reference sequence). The CDR3 runs to 14 residues. CDR3 nucleotides: TGTGCCAGTGGTATTCTAGCCCAGTACAATGAGCAGTTCTTC. Protein sequence: CASGILAQYNEQFF.

CDR3 DNA sequence: TGTGCCAGCAGTGAATTCAGGACAGATACGCAGTATTTT. As protein: CASSEFRTDTQYF. The chain links TRBV25-1 to TRBJ2-3; D uncertain. Germline V gene sequence: CDR1 MGHDK, CDR2 SYGVNS. V dropped 1 base and J dropped 3 bases, with 5 bases sitting between them. This CDR3 spans 13 amino acids.

Only one count was recorded for this clonotype. This chain connects TRBV7-6 to TRBJ1-3, with D possibly matching TRBD1 (5 bases). This CDR3 comprises 16 residues. Germline V gives CDR1 SGHVS, CDR2 FNYEAQ. The V end lost 1 base, the J end lost 2 bases, and 12 bases lay between the germline ends. The CDR3 here is CASSLGPGQTGNTIYF. The CDR3 DNA is TGTGCCAGCAGCTTAGGGCCAGGGCAAACTGGAAACACCATATATTTT.

The chain joins TRBV7-8 to TRBJ2-1; 9 nucleotides agree with TRBD1. The germline V gene encodes CDR1 SGHVS and CDR2 FQNEAQ. This CDR3 is built from 15 residues. V shed 5 bases, J shed 6 bases, and the junction held 8 bases outside the gene matches. The CDR3 coding sequence is TGTGCCAGCAGCAATCGGGACAGGGAAGTCAATGAGCAGTTCTTC. Protein product: CASSNRDREVNEQFF.

V gene TRBV7-2 combines with J gene TRBJ2-5, with no clear D. Trimming left V 3 bases short and J 2 bases short, with 7 bases between. Germline values: CDR1 SGHTA, CDR2 FQGNSA. The CDR3 is 13 residues long. The CDR3 is CASSFGQQETQYF. The CDR3 DNA follows: TGTGCCAGCAGCTTTGGCCAGCAAGAGACCCAGTACTTC.

The chain joins TRBV7-2 to TRBJ1-1; TRBD1 might be the D (5 bases). The CDR3 has 13 residues. The ends were cut back, 5 bases at V and 5 bases at J, with 12 bases in the middle. The V gene's germline CDR1 is SGHTA and CDR2 FQGNSA. The CDR3 bases are TGTGCCAGCAGCCTAACAGCAGGGACTGAAGCTTTCTTT. This codes for CASSLTAGTEAFF.

This rearrangement joins TRBV10-3 to TRBJ2-1; no clear D gene. Germline CDR1 reads ENHRY; CDR2 reads SYGVKD. V lost 1 base to trimming and J lost 6 bases, with 4 bases between them. This CDR3 comprises 12 residues. This CDR3 reads CAISEWSNEQFF. The CDR3 DNA reads as TGTGCCATCAGTGAGTGGAGCAATGAGCAGTTCTTC.

The V call is TRBV29-1, the J call TRBJ2-7, with D perhaps being TRBD1 or TRBD2 (5 bases each). The V gene lost 8 bases and the J gene lost 6 bases, with 17 bases spanning the gap. The V gene's germline CDR1 is SQVTM and CDR2 ANQGSEA. The CDR3 consists of 12 residues. In DNA form, the CDR3 reads TGCAGCATTGGATGGGGCGAGGGCGAGCAGTACTTC. Protein sequence: CSIGWGEGEQYF.